The clone carrying this TCR gamma chain was counted at least ten times. Its target is unknown. From germline, CDR1 is VENAVY and CDR2 YDSYNSRV. This CDR3 contains 14 residues. V dropped 1 base and J dropped 6; count of bases not matched to a gene: 9. This entry comes from a study of γδ T cells in repeated Plasmodium falciparum infection. Vgamma9/Vdelta2+ and Vdelta2-negative gammadelta T cells were flow-sorted from PBMC for bulk sequencing. TCRdb re-processed the multiplex PCR reads using CATT. In the table there are roughly 24,000 gamma-chain clones, about 3% of which are singletons. Findings and limits, study-wide: Waves of new clonotype selection appeared after repeated controlled infections in Vdelta2-negative, largely Vdelta1+, gammadelta T cells. Many TCRgamma sequences overlapped between individuals in stable Vgamma9/Vdelta2+ repertoires.

The sequence derives from a pool of human donors (malaria-infected and uninfected, not separated). The V and J genes are TRGV8 and TRGJ1 or TRGJ2. Sequenced sample: gamma-delta T cells from blood. CDR3 sequence (DNA): TGTGCCACCTGGGATAGACGGGGCGGTTATAAGAAACTCTTT. It codes for CATWDRRGGYKKLF.